This T cell receptor beta chain was captured in a study of blood T cell repertoires in COVID-19. Profiling relied on immunoSEQ multiplex PCR, and the TCRdb table lists in-frame clones only, not all of them. The sample has about 150,000 clones, around nine tenths seen once. Germline-derived CDR1 and CDR2 are SGHTA and FQGNSA. Losses at the gene ends were 1 base for V and 8 bases for J; bases not matched to a gene: 6. The CDR3 is 15 amino acids. V and J are TRBV7-2 and TRBJ1-2; TRBD1 matches 11 bases. The sequenced sample consisted of peripheral blood. The clonotype was recovered from a man in his fifties or sixties with active or convalescent COVID-19. As DNA, the CDR3 is TGTGCCAGCAGCTTAGGCCCCGGACAGGGGGCCGGCTACACCTTC. It specifies CASSLGPGQGAGYTF.